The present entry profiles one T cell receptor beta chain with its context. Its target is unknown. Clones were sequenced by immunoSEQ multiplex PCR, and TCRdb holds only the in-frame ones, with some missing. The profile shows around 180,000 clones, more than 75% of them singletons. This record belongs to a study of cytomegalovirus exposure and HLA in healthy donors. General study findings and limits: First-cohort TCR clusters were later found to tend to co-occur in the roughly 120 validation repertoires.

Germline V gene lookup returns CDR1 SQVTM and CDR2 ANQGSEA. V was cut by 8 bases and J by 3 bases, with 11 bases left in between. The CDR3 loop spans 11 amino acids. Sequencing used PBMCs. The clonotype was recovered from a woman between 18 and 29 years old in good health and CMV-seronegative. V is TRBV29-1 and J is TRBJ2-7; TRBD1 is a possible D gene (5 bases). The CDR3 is CSIRGNYEQYF. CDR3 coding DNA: TGCAGCATAAGGGGAAACTACGAGCAGTACTTC.